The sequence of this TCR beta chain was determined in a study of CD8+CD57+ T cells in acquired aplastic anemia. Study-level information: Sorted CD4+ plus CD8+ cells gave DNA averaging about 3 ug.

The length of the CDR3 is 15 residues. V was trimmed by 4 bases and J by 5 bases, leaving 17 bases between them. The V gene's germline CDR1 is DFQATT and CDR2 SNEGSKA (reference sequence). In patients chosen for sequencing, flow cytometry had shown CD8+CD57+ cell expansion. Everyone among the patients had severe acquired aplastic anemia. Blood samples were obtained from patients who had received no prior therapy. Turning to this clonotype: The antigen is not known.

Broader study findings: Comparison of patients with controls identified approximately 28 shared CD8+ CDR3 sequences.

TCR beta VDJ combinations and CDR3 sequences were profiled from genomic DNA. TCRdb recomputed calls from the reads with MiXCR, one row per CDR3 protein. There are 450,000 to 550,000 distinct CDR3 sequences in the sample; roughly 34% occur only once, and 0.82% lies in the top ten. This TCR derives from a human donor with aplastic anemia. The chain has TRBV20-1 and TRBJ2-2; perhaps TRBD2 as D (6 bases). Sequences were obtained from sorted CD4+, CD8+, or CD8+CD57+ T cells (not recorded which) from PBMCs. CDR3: CSAKPTWGGTGELFF. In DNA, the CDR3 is TGCAGTGCTAAGCCCACTTGGGGAGGAACCGGGGAGCTGTTTTTT.